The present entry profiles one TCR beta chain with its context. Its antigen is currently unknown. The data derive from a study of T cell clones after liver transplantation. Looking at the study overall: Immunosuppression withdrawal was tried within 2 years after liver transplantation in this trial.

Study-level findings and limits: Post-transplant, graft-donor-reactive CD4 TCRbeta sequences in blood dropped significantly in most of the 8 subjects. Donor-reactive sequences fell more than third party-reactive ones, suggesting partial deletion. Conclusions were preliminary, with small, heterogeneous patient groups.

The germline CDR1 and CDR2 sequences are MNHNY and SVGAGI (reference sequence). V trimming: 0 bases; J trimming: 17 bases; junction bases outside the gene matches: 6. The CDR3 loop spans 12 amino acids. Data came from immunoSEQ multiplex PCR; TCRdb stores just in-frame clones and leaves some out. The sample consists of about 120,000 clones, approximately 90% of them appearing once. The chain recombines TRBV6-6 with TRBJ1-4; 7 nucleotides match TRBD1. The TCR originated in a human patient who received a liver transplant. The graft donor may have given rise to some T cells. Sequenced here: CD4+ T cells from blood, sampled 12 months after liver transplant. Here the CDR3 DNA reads TGTGCCAGCAGTTACTCGGGGACAGAGAAATTTTTT. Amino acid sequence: CASSYSGTEKFF.